This is a list of T cell receptor beta chains from one sample in a study of T cell responses to AZD1222 COVID-19 vaccine. Profiled with immunoSEQ multiplex PCR; TCRdb holds only in-frame clones, not every one. In the table there are about 63,000 clones, 83% of which are singletons. Sample: peripheral blood, taken 28 days after the second AZD1222 dose. These receptors came from an adult who received the AZD1222 COVID-19 vaccine. The CDR3 runs from the conserved cysteine through the conserved F or W. Fields, in order: clone size, V gene, J gene, D gene, CDR3 protein, CDR3 DNA. D genes are given only for firm matches. Clone size is stated in some rows and not others, as once, few, many or a class when expanded.

>-|TRBV3-1/TRBV3-2|TRBJ1-5|-
CASSQESQLQPQHF
TGTGCCAGCAGCCAAGAGAGCCAGCTACAGCCCCAGCATTTT
>once|TRBV2|TRBJ2-2|-
CASSETGGTGELFF
TGTGCCAGCAGTGAAACCGGGGGCACCGGGGAGCTGTTTTTT
>-|TRBV11-2|TRBJ2-1|TRBD2
CASSLTSGGVEQFF
TGTGCCAGCAGCTTGACTAGCGGGGGTGTGGAGCAGTTCTTC
>-|TRBV13|TRBJ1-2|TRBD1
CASSQGAYGYTF
TGTGCCAGCTCACAGGGGGCCTATGGCTACACCTTC
>-|TRBV5-1|TRBJ2-2|-
CASSLEGAAGELFF
TGCGCCAGCAGCTTAGAAGGGGCTGCCGGGGAGCTGTTTTTT
>-|TRBV12-5|TRBJ2-1|-
CASGRPTGSYNEQFF
TGTGCTAGTGGCCGCCCGACAGGTTCCTACAATGAGCAGTTCTTC
>-|TRBV18|TRBJ1-4|TRBD1
CASSPTRTGREKLFF
TGTGCCAGCTCACCAACCCGGACAGGGCGGGAAAAACTGTTTTTT
>-|TRBV6-6|TRBJ1-3|TRBD1
CASSYSAGGSNTIYF
TGTGCCAGCAGTTACAGTGCAGGGGGATCAAACACCATATATTTT
>-|TRBV29-1|TRBJ1-1|-
CSVGNTEAFF
TGCAGCGTAGGGAACACTGAAGCTTTCTTT
>few|TRBV4-1|TRBJ2-1|TRBD1
CASSLRTGVGNEQFF
TGCGCCAGCAGCCTGAGGACAGGGGTGGGCAATGAGCAGTTCTTC
>-|TRBV19|TRBJ1-3|-
CASSTLRRSGNTIYF
TGTGCCAGTAGTACCCTGCGTCGCTCTGGAAACACCATATATTTT
>-|TRBV6-5|TRBJ2-7|-
CASSPLSPTYEQYF
TGTGCCAGTTCCCCTCTTTCCCCGACCTACGAGCAGTACTTC
>-|TRBV28|TRBJ2-7|-
CASSSQTDEQYF
TGTGCCAGCAGTTCTCAGACGGACGAGCAGTACTTC
>once|TRBV2|TRBJ1-5|-
CASSEGTFIGPQHF
TGTGCCAGCAGTGAAGGGACATTTATTGGGCCCCAGCATTTT
>-|TRBV5-1|TRBJ2-1|-
CASSTRTGYNEQFF
TGCGCCAGTTCTACTCGAACAGGGTACAATGAGCAGTTCTTC